What follows are 13 T cell receptor beta chains derived from one specimen sequenced in a study of blood T cell repertoires in COVID-19. Produced via immunoSEQ multiplex PCR; TCRdb's table is partial and in-frame only. The data show some 220,000 clones, 70% to 90% seen once. Sequencing used peripheral blood. These receptors were obtained from a man over 45 who had recovered from COVID-19.

The chain uses TRBV7-8 and TRBJ2-2; TRBD2 matches at 8 bases. This CDR3 is built from 18 residues. In germline, CDR1 is SGHVS, CDR2 FQNEAQ. The V segment lost 5 bases and the J segment 3 bases; nucleotides outside the gene matches: 14. CDR3 sequence: CASSPPGLGGRHTGELFF. The DNA for the CDR3 is TGTGCCAGCAGCCCCCCGGGACTGGGCGGGAGGCACACCGGGGAGCTGTTTTTT.

This clone was seen a single time. The V gene is TRBV5-1, the J gene TRBJ1-1; 7 bases are shared with TRBD1. V lost 2 bases and J lost 6; bases outside the gene matches: 7. Germline assignment: CDR1 SGHRS and CDR2 YFSETQ. There are 14 residues in the CDR3. The CDR3 sequence is CASSFTGVLAEAFF. CDR3 in DNA: TGCGCCAGCAGCTTCACAGGGGTATTGGCTGAAGCTTTCTTT. The whole variable domain, filled in from reference TRBV5-1 and TRBJ1-1, reads KAGVTQTPRYLIKTRGQQVTLSCSPISGHRSVSWYQQTPGQGLQFLFEYFSETQRNKGNFPGRFSGRQFSNSRSEMNVSTLELGDSALYLCASSFTGVLAEAFFGQGTRLTVV.

V gene TRBV27 combines with J gene TRBJ2-2, with D perhaps TRBD2 (5 bases). The CDR3 runs 16 residues. Per the germline V gene, CDR1 is MNHEY and CDR2 is SMNVEV (reference sequence). Trimming took off 6 bases at V and 5 bases at J, with 19 bases between the two ends. CDR3 sequence (DNA): TGTGCCAGCAGCCCCAACCTCTGGGAGAAGACCGGGGAGCTGTTTTTT. Amino acids: CASSPNLWEKTGELFF.

J is TRBJ1-3 and V is TRBV19; D remains ambiguous. V was clipped by 4 bases and J by 2 bases, with 9 bases between them. The length of the CDR3 is 14 residues. Germline V gives CDR1 LNHDA, CDR2 SQIVND (reference sequence). The CDR3 spells CASSTLTAGNTIYF. Here the CDR3 DNA reads TGTGCCAGTAGTACACTCACGGCTGGAAACACCATATATTTT.

This clone was seen only once. The V and J genes are TRBV2 and TRBJ1-1; 7 bases are shared with TRBD1. Germline V gene sequence: CDR1 SNHLY, CDR2 FYNNEI. After removal of 4 bases from V and 5 bases from J, the junction contained 10 bases not matched to a gene. The CDR3 has 15 residues. The CDR3 DNA follows: TGTGCCAGCAGTGCGGCAGGGGGGCTTGGTACTGAAGCTTTCTTT. Translation gives CASSAAGGLGTEAFF.

CDR3 sequence reads: CASSPWGRGNTGELFF. CDR3 nucleotide sequence: TGTGCCAGCAGCCCTTGGGGGAGGGGAAACACCGGGGAGCTGTTTTTT. This chain joins TRBV28 and TRBJ2-2, with TRBD2 matching over 7 bases. This CDR3 region has 16 residues. Losses at the gene ends were 6 bases for V and 2 bases for J; bases not matched to a gene: 9. Germline lookup yields CDR1 MDHEN and CDR2 SYDVKM. Full variable domain (remainder filled in from reference TRBV28 and TRBJ2-2): DVKVTQSSRYLVKRTGEKVFLECVQDMDHENMFWYRQDPGLGLRLIYFSYDVKMKEKGDIPEGYSVSREKKERFSLILESASTNQTSMYLCASSPWGRGNTGELFFGEGSRLTVL.

This clone was detected a few times. The chain joins TRBV5-1 to TRBJ2-2, with 8 bases that match TRBD1. This CDR3 is 16 amino acids long. Germline V CDR1 and CDR2: SGHRS, YFSETQ. The ends lost 4 bases at V and 0 bases at J; junction bases unmatched: 5. As DNA, the CDR3 is TGCGCCAGCAGCCTACAGGGGGTTACGAACACCGGGGAGCTGTTTTTT. It codes for CASSLQGVTNTGELFF.

This clone showed up just once. The chain is built from TRBV6-2 or TRBV6-3 and TRBJ2-1; unclear D gene. This CDR3 is built from 15 residues. V was cut by 0 bases and J by 0 bases, with 6 bases left in between. Germline CDR1 reads MNHEY; CDR2 reads SVGEGT. CDR3 in DNA: TGTGCCAGCAGTTACTCCACGAGCTCCTACAATGAGCAGTTCTTC. This encodes CASSYSTSSYNEQFF.

V is TRBV5-1 and J is TRBJ2-5; D is ambiguous. V dropped 1 base and J dropped 5 bases, with 6 bases sitting between them. Germline V gives CDR1 SGHRS, CDR2 YFSETQ. The CDR3 extends over 12 amino acids. CDR3 loop: CASSLSRETQYF. The CDR3 DNA sequence: TGCGCCAGCAGCTTGTCGCGGGAGACCCAGTACTTC.

This rearrangement joins TRBV7-9 to TRBJ2-1; 8 bases match TRBD2. Trimming removed 5 bases from V and 10 bases from J; junction bases left unmatched: 16. There are 16 residues in the CDR3. The germline gives CDR1 SEHNR, CDR2 FQNEAQ (reference sequence). The CDR3 here is CASSHPGTRGRTEQFF. The CDR3, as DNA: TGTGCCAGCAGCCACCCTGGGACTAGGGGAAGAACGGAGCAGTTCTTC. Drawing the rest from reference TRBV7-9 and TRBJ2-1, the complete variable domain is DTGVSQNPRHKITKRGQNVTFRCDPISEHNRLYWYRQTLGQGPEFLTYFQNEAQLEKSRLLSDRFSAERPKGSFSTLEIQRTEQGDSAMYLCASSHPGTRGRTEQFFGPGTRLTVL.

The chain links TRBV4-1 to TRBJ2-3; D possibly corresponds to TRBD2 (6 bases). This CDR3 contains 17 residues. In germline, CDR1 is MGHRA, CDR2 YSYEKL. V was cut by 0 bases and J by 4 bases, with 17 bases left in between. CDR3 DNA: TGCGCCAGCAGCCAAGAGGCGAGACTAGGGAGCCCAGATACGCAGTATTTT. It specifies CASSQEARLGSPDTQYF.

This chain links TRBV6-4 with TRBJ2-1; 7 bases match TRBD2. J was trimmed by 5 bases and V by 0 bases; bases with no gene match: 10. The CDR3 covers 17 residues. CDR1 and CDR2 from the germline V gene are MRHNA and SNTAGT. CDR3 sequence (DNA): TGTGCCAGCAGTGACTCGAGAGCAGCGGGAAAGCACAATGAGCAGTTCTTC. Amino acids: CASSDSRAAGKHNEQFF.

The chain couples TRBV7-6 to TRBJ2-2; possibly TRBD2 for D (6 bases). The germline CDR1 and CDR2 sequences are SGHVS and FNYEAQ. Between the trimmed V and J ends, which lost 5 bases and 1 base, there was a span of 11 bases. The CDR3 runs 15 residues. This chain's CDR3 is CASSIWGENTGELFF. As DNA, the CDR3 is TGTGCCAGCAGCATCTGGGGGGAGAACACCGGGGAGCTGTTTTTT.